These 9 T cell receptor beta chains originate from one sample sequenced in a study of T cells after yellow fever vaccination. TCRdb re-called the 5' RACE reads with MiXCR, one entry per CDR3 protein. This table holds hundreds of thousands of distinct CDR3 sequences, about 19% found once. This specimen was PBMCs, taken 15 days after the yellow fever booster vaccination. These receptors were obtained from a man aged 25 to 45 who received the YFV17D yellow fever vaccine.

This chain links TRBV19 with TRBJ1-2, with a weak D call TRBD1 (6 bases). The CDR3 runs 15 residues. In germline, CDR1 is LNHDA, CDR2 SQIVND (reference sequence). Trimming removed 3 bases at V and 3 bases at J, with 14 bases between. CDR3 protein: CASSIPDRRYYGYTF. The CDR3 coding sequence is TGTGCCAGTAGTATCCCTGACAGGCGATACTATGGCTACACCTTC.

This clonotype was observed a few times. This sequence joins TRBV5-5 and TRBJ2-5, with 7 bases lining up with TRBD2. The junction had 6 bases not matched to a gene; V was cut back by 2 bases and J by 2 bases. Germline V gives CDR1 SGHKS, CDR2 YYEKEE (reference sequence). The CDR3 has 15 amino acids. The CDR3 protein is CASSFAAGVQETQYF. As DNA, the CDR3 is TGTGCCAGCAGCTTCGCGGCGGGAGTTCAAGAGACCCAGTACTTC. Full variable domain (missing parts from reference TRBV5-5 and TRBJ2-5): DAGVTQSPTHLIKTRGQQVTLRCSPISGHKSVSWYQQVLGQGPQFIFQYYEKEERGRGNFPDRFSARQFPNYSSELNVNALLLGDSALYLCASSFAAGVQETQYFGPGTRLLVL.

CDR3 DNA: TGTGCCAGCAGTTCCGGATCAGGAGCGGCAGCTTTCTTT. Translating it yields CASSSGSGAAAFF. V is TRBV27 and J is TRBJ1-1; D gene uncertain. Germline CDR1 reads MNHEY; CDR2 reads SMNVEV (reference sequence). CDR3 length: 13 residues. V was clipped by 4 bases and J by 10 bases, with 16 bases between them.

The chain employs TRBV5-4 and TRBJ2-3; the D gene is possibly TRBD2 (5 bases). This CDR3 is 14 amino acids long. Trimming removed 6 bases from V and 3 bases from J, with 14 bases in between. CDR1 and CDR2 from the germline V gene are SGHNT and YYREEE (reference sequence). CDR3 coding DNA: TGTGCCAGCAAAGGGAAAGGCGGGACAGATACGCAGTATTTT. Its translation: CASKGKGGTDTQYF.

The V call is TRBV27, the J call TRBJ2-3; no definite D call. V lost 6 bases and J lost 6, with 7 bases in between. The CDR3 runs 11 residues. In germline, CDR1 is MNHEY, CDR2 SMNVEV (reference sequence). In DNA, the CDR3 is TGTGCCAGCAGGAGGTTTGATACGCAGTATTTT. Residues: CASRRFDTQYF.

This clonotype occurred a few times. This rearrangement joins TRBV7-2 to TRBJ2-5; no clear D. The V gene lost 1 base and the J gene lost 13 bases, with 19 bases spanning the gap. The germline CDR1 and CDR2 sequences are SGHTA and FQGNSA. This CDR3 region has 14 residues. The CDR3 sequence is CASSLGSSQALSYF. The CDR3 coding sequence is TGTGCCAGCAGCTTAGGAAGTAGTCAGGCACTCTCGTACTTC.

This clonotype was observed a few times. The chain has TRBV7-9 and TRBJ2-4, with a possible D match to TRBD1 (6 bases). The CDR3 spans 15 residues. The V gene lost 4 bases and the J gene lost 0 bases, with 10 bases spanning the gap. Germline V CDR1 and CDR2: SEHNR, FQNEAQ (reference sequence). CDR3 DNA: TGTGCCAGCAGCTCAGAAGGGGGAGCCAAAAACATTCAGTACTTC. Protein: CASSSEGGAKNIQYF.

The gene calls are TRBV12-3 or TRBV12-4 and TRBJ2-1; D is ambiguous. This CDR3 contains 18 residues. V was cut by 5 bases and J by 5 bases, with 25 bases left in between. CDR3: CASSPRPLLGPNHNEQFF. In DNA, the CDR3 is TGTGCCAGCAGTCCCAGACCCCTATTAGGCCCCAATCACAATGAGCAGTTCTTC.

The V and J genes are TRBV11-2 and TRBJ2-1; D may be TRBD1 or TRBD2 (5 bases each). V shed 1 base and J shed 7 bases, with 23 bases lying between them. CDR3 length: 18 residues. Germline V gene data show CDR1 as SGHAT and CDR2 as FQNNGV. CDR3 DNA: TGTGCCAGCAGCTTAGCTCTAAGGGCTATGGGGACCAATAATGAGCAGTTCTTC. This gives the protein CASSLALRAMGTNNEQFF.